This T cell receptor beta chain derives from a study of blood T cell repertoires in COVID-19. Study-wide background: Samples taken during acute and convalescent COVID-19 were collected in the United States, Italy and Spain.

CDR3 length equals 16 residues. With 1 base clipped from V and 8 bases from J, the junction kept 9 bases outside the gene matches. Germline CDR1 is LGHNA and CDR2 is YSLEER. The data were produced by immunoSEQ multiplex PCR, yet TCRdb's version contains in-frame clones alone and is incomplete. The data show 160,000 or so clones, around 90% seen once. The rearrangement links TRBV4-3 to TRBJ2-1; 9 nucleotides align to TRBD2. Sequencing was done on a sample of peripheral blood. This receptor was identified in a man aged 55-75 years with acute or convalescent COVID-19. The CDR3 region has the DNA TGCGCCAGCAGCCAAGGGGGCGGGGGGGCCGTCCATGAGCAGTTCTTC. Residues: CASSQGGGGAVHEQFF.